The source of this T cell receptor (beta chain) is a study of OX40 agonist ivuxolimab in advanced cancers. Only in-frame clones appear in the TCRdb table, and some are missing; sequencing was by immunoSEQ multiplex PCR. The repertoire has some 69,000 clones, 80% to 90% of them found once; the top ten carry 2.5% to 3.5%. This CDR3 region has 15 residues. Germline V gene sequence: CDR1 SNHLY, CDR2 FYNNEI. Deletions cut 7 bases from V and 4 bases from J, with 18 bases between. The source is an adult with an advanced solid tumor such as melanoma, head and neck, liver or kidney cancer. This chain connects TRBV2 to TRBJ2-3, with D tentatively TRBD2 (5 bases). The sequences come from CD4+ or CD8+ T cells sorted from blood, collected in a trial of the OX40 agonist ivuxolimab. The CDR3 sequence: CASTPVRVGADTQYF. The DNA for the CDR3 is TGTGCCAGCACCCCCGTGAGGGTCGGGGCAGATACGCAGTATTTT.